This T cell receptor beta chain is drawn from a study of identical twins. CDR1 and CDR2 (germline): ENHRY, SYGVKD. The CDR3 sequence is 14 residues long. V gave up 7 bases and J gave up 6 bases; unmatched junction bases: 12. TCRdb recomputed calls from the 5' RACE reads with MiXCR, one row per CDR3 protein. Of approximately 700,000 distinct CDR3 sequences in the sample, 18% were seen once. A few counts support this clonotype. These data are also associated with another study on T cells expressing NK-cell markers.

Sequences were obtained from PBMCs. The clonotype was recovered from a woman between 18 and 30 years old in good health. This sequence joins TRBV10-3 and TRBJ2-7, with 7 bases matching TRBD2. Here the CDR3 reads CAIKRGQREGEQYF. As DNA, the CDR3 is TGTGCCATCAAGAGAGGTCAGCGGGAAGGCGAGCAGTACTTC.